This TCR beta chain was observed in a study of preoperative IRX-2 immunotherapy in early breast cancer. The data were produced by immunoSEQ multiplex PCR, yet TCRdb's version contains in-frame clones alone and is incomplete. This sample has roughly 24,000 clones, with 90% to 95% found just once. This sample's treatment: preoperative locoregional IRX-2 cytokine immunotherapy. This phase Ib study tested locoregional IRX-2 cytokine immunotherapy given before surgery. The germline V gene has CDR1 LNHNV and CDR2 YYDKDF (reference sequence). The CDR3 loop spans 15 amino acids. V lost 9 bases and J lost 0, with 15 bases in between.

The sequence was obtained from a human donor with breast cancer. V gene TRBV15 combines with J gene TRBJ2-1; the D call may be TRBD1 or TRBD2 (5 bases each). The sequences come from tumor tissue, collected after IRX-2 immunotherapy. This CDR3 is CATGESLSSYNEQFF. In DNA, the CDR3 is TGTGCCACGGGGGAGAGCCTGAGCTCCTACAATGAGCAGTTCTTC.